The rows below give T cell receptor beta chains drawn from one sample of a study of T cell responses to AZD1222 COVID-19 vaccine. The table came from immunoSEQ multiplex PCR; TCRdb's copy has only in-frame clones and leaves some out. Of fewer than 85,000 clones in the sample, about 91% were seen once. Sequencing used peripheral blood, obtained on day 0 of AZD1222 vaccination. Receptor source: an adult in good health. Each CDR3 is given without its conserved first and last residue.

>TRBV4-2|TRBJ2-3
ASSQAGLAGGDTQY
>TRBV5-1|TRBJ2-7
ASKSTVGLYYEQY
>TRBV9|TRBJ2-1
ASSVGLAGGLNEQF
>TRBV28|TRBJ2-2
ASSLFGGLAFTGELF
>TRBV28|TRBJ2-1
ATVPAPGGTYNEQF
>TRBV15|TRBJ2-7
PTSWGAGGPYEQY
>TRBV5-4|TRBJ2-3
ASSFLTSGTDTQY
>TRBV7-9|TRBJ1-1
ASSLVQGSEAF
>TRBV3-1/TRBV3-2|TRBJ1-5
ASSQLPGGNQPQH
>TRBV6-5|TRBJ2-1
ATQGQQVYNEQF
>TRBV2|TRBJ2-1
ASSEGSYNEQF
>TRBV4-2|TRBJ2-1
ASSQDGGMSSYNEQF
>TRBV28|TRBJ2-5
ASRSLRAAVVQETQY
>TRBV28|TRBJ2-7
ASSWGQGFGLRTYEQY
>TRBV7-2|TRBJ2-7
ASSLQRGGYEQY
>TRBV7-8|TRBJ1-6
ASSLGQGLTLH
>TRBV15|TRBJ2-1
ATSIKTGFYNEQF
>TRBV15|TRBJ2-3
ATSREAGALDTQY
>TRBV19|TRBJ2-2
ASSIGVLGVAGELF
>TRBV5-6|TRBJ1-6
ASSRDGNSPLH
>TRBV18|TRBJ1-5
ASSPGQSNQPQH
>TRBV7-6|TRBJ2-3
ASSLDRPSTDTQY
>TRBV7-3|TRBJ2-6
ASSPLRGSGANVLT
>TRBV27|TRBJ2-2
ASSFRKANTGELF
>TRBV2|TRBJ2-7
ASSGQGPGEQY
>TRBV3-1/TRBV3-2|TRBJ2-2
ASSQETGGRTGELF
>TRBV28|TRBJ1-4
ATSSSTGQGGQYTNEKLF
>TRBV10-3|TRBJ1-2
AISEPGQINGYT
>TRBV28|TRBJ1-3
ASSFWDSSGNTIY
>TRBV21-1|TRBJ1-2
ASSTDRAYYGYT
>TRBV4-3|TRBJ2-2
ASSQSPVTGIAGELF
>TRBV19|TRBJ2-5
ASSIDQETQY
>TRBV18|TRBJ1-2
ASSRSPDPNYGYT
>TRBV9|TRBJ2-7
ASSVGVSVRGSSYEQY
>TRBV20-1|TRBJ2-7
SASGQGSYEQY
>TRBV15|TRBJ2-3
ATTDTDTQY
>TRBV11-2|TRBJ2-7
ASSLGTGFEQY
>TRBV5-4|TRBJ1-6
ASSLAGRTKSSYNSPLH
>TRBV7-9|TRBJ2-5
ASSLGTREETQY
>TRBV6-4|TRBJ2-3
ASSDALDTQY
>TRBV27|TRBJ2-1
ASSTLGTGAYNEQF
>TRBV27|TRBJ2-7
ASSFSGGSYEQY